The entry below gives a single TCR beta chain sequence along with its context. Its antigen is currently unknown. This entry belongs to a study of cytomegalovirus exposure and HLA in healthy donors. General study findings and limits: Later analysis suggested most CMV-associated TCR beta chains were HLA-restricted. Rarity characterized most TCR sequences, yet some public TCRs appeared in many donors. For TCR beta chains, V- and J-gene trimming was later linked to a missense DCLRE1C variant.

In germline, CDR1 is SGHAT, CDR2 FQNNGV. V lost 4 bases, J lost 2 bases, and 13 bases stayed unmatched. This CDR3 has 18 residues. The primer mix had 60 Vbeta and 13 Jbeta primers. Only in-frame clones appear in the TCRdb table, and some are missing; sequencing was by immunoSEQ multiplex PCR. The sample contains 140,000 or so clones, 75% to 90% of which appear only once. The V call is TRBV11-2, the J call TRBJ1-2; 10 bases match TRBD1. This receptor was taken from a female donor in good health and CMV-seronegative. Source material: PBMCs. CDR3: CASSSWPDRGVGNYGYTF. The CDR3 DNA sequence: TGTGCCAGCAGCTCCTGGCCGGACAGGGGGGTTGGAAACTATGGCTACACCTTC.